The clone carrying this T cell receptor beta chain has a handful of counts. Its specificity is unknown. The sample is drawn from a study of beta chain features in type 1 diabetes. Findings of the study overall: Within each of all four CD4+ subsets, Type 1 diabetes patients had TCRB CDR3s that were moderately but significantly shorter. Shorter templates may be favored by PCR, equally so in patients and controls.

CDR3 size: 12 residues. V dropped 11 bases and J dropped 1 base, with 11 bases sitting between them. CDR1 is MDHEN and CDR2 is SYDVKM in the germline V gene. Expressed TCRB transcripts were sequenced because the entire RNA isolate underwent reverse transcription. Here immunoSEQ multiplex PCR was the method, and the copy in TCRdb shows in-frame clones only, minus some. In the table there are over 300,000 clones, about a tenth of which are singletons. The origin of this receptor is a man aged 30 to 39 with type 1 diabetes. V gene TRBV28 combines with J gene TRBJ2-5; tentative D call: TRBD2 (5 bases). The sequenced material came from central memory CD4+ T cells from blood. DNA for the CDR3: TGTGCCGGTGGGAGTCTCCAAGAGACCCAGTACTTC. Amino acids: CAGGSLQETQYF. The variable domain in full, completed from reference TRBV28 and TRBJ2-5, reads DVKVTQSSRYLVKRTGEKVFLECVQDMDHENMFWYRQDPGLGLRLIYFSYDVKMKEKGDIPEGYSVSREKKERFSLILESASTNQTSMYLCAGGSLQETQYFGPGTRLLVL.